The next 29 T cell receptor beta chains were all read from a single sample in a study of blood T cell repertoires in COVID-19. Only in-frame clones appear in the TCRdb table, and some are missing; sequencing was by immunoSEQ multiplex PCR. The sample holds about 120,000 clones; roughly 79% are singletons and the top ten take about 9.4%. Sequenced: peripheral blood. All receptors come from a human donor in a cohort sampled during active COVID-19.

The chain joins TRBV27 to TRBJ1-1, with 8 bases identical to TRBD1. V lost 4 bases and J lost 0; bases outside the gene matches: 1. The CDR3 contains 14 residues. Per germline, CDR1 MNHEY and CDR2 SMNVEV (reference sequence). The CDR3 region is CASSWDRMNTEAFF. In DNA, the CDR3 is TGTGCCAGCAGTTGGGACAGGATGAACACTGAAGCTTTCTTT.

This rearrangement joins TRBV6-5 to TRBJ2-7, with a possible D match to TRBD1 (6 bases). CDR3 length equals 14 residues. Trimming cost V 2 bases and J 3 bases, with 11 bases left between them. Germline CDR1 MNHEY, CDR2 SVGAGI. The CDR3 is CASSYGGQHYEQYF. The DNA for the CDR3 is TGTGCCAGCAGTTACGGAGGACAGCACTACGAGCAGTACTTC.

This clone was seen once. This chain uses TRBV6-2 or TRBV6-3 with TRBJ1-2, with 8 bases aligning to TRBD1. The CDR3 loop spans 15 amino acids. V was clipped by 3 bases and J by 4 bases; unmatched bases: 7. Germline CDR1 and CDR2: MNHEY and SVGEGT. CDR3 nucleotides: TGTGCCAGCAGTTATCAGGGGGCGACGGTCTATGGCTACACCTTC. This sequence encodes CASSYQGATVYGYTF.

The rearrangement uses TRBV7-2 and TRBJ2-7; 13 nucleotides line up with TRBD2. Germline-derived CDR1 and CDR2 are SGHTA and FQGNSA. This CDR3 has 17 residues. The V gene end was trimmed by 3 bases and the J gene end by 1 base; junction bases not matched to a gene: 6. The CDR3 spells CASSFLLAGGRSYEQYF. CDR3 sequence (DNA): TGTGCCAGCAGCTTCTTACTAGCGGGGGGGCGGTCCTACGAGCAGTACTTC. Filled out from reference TRBV7-2 and TRBJ2-7, the complete variable domain reads GAGVSQSPSNKVTEKGKDVELRCDPISGHTALYWYRQSLGQGLEFLIYFQGNSAPDKSGLPSDRFSAERTGGSVSTLTIQRTQQEDSAVYLCASSFLLAGGRSYEQYFGPGTRLTVT.

The rearrangement uses TRBV5-6 and TRBJ2-7; D gene ambiguous. Germline V gene data show CDR1 as SGHDT and CDR2 as YYEEEE. This CDR3 is 14 amino acids long. The germline V and J ends were trimmed by 0 bases and 3 bases, with 10 bases remaining between them. CDR3 DNA: TGTGCCAGCAGCTTGGCGCCCCCACTCTACGAGCAGTACTTC. Amino acid sequence: CASSLAPPLYEQYF.

This chain links TRBV23-1 with TRBJ1-5; 7 nucleotides align to TRBD1. TRBV23-1 is labeled an ORF, and its function is uncertain. Trimming cost V 3 bases and J 1 base; bases outside gene matches: 9. The CDR3 totals 17 residues. The CDR3 region is CASSHRQGVRSNQPQHF. CDR3 coding DNA: TGCGCCAGCAGTCACAGGCAGGGGGTGAGGAGCAATCAGCCCCAGCATTTT.

This chain uses TRBV7-9 with TRBJ2-1, with 10 bases identical to TRBD1. The length of the CDR3 is 16 residues. Trimming cost V 1 base and J 7 bases; bases outside gene matches: 7. Germline CDR1 and CDR2: SEHNR and FQNEAQ (reference sequence). CDR3 loop: CASSLVRGTGANEQFF. For the CDR3, the DNA is TGTGCCAGCAGCTTAGTACGTGGGACAGGGGCAAATGAGCAGTTCTTC.

The rearrangement joins TRBV7-3 to TRBJ2-1; 7 positions match TRBD2. With V trimmed by 1 base and J by 0 bases, 9 bases remained unmatched. This CDR3 comprises 18 residues. CDR1 is SGHTA and CDR2 is FQGTGA in the germline V gene. DNA for the CDR3: TGTGCCAGCAGCTTAAGGGCCCCTAGCGGCAGCTCCTACAATGAGCAGTTCTTC. It encodes CASSLRAPSGSSYNEQFF.

This clone has just a few counts. The chain combines TRBV28 with TRBJ1-5, with 8 positions matching TRBD1. The CDR3 extends over 14 amino acids. The germline gives CDR1 MDHEN, CDR2 SYDVKM. J was trimmed by 6 bases and V by 5 bases; bases with no gene match: 6. Here the CDR3 reads CASSTGGRSQPQHF. The CDR3 DNA follows: TGTGCCAGCAGTACAGGGGGTCGGAGTCAGCCCCAGCATTTT.

The chain recombines TRBV12-5 with TRBJ1-4; 8 bases line up with TRBD1. The CDR3 length is 15 residues. Germline V CDR1 and CDR2: LGHNT, FRNRAP. V lost 2 bases and J lost 6; bases outside the gene matches: 5. As DNA, the CDR3 is TGTGCTAGTGGTTTGACTCGGACAGGGCATGAAAAACTGTTTTTT. Residues: CASGLTRTGHEKLFF.

The chain uses TRBV19 and TRBJ1-5; 7 bases agree with TRBD1. This CDR3 region has 16 residues. Trimming took 6 bases from V and 6 from J; bases not matched to a gene: 14. The germline gives CDR1 LNHDA, CDR2 SQIVND (reference sequence). The CDR3 reads CASRKWNRGDGQPQHF. For the CDR3, the DNA is TGTGCCAGTAGAAAATGGAACAGGGGTGATGGTCAGCCCCAGCATTTT.

The rearrangement joins TRBV6-5 to TRBJ2-2; TRBD2 matches at 7 bases. With 8 bases clipped from V and 7 bases from J, the junction kept 10 bases outside the gene matches. The CDR3 loop spans 14 amino acids. Per the germline V gene, CDR1 is MNHEY and CDR2 is SVGAGI. In DNA, the CDR3 is TGTGCCAGCGCCTGGGACTATTCAGTCGGGGAGCTGTTTTTT. It encodes CASAWDYSVGELFF.

V and J are TRBV14 and TRBJ2-7; the D gene is possibly TRBD2 (7 bases). The V end was cut by 5 bases, the J end by 2 bases, with 13 bases between. Germline V CDR1 and CDR2: SGHDN, FVKESK. This CDR3 region has 14 residues. The DNA for the CDR3 is TGTGCCAGCAGCTTTGGGGGGGCCGCCTACGAGCAGTACTTC. Translated, it gives CASSFGGAAYEQYF.

The chain carries TRBV5-4 and TRBJ2-7; 8 positions match TRBD1. Looked up from germline, CDR1 is SGHNT and CDR2 is YYREEE (reference sequence). The CDR3 covers 17 residues. The trim removed 0 bases at V and 11 bases at J, leaving 19 bases unmatched. The CDR3 is CASSLAPSSRGQVKKYF. The CDR3 nucleotides read TGTGCCAGCAGCTTGGCTCCGAGTAGCAGGGGGCAGGTGAAGAAGTACTTC.

The rearrangement links TRBV6-5 to TRBJ2-1; 10 bases are a match to TRBD1. V gave up 11 bases and J gave up 3 bases; unmatched junction bases: 4. Per the germline V gene, CDR1 is MNHEY and CDR2 is SVGAGI. This CDR3 spans 13 amino acids. Written as DNA, the CDR3 is TGTGCCTCAAGGACAGGGGGCTACAATGAGCAGTTCTTC. Protein sequence: CASRTGGYNEQFF.

This clone was seen only a few times. This chain links TRBV19 with TRBJ2-6; a weak D match, TRBD1 (6 bases). The CDR3 is 16 amino acids. Germline CDR1 is LNHDA and CDR2 is SQIVND (reference sequence). V was clipped by 4 bases and J by 4 bases, with 14 bases between them. The CDR3 sequence is CASSTQQGTGANVLTF. CDR3 bases: TGTGCCAGTAGTACGCAACAGGGAACCGGGGCCAACGTCCTGACTTTC.

This chain joins TRBV6-1 and TRBJ2-2; 7 bases fit TRBD2. This CDR3 is built from 15 residues. V lost 3 bases and J lost 2; bases outside the gene matches: 3. The germline CDR1 and CDR2 sequences are MNHNS and SASEGT. The CDR3 sequence is CASSDWGGNTGELFF. The CDR3 bases are TGTGCCAGCAGTGATTGGGGGGGTAACACCGGGGAGCTGTTTTTT.

The chain carries TRBV7-6 and TRBJ1-1, with D possibly TRBD1 on 5 matching bases. Between the trimmed V and J ends, which lost 5 bases and 7 bases, there was a span of 20 bases. CDR1 SGHVS and CDR2 FNYEAQ come from the germline V gene. This CDR3 region has 15 residues. Written as DNA, the CDR3 is TGTGCCAGCAGCCGTGACGGACAAGGGTTGGATGAAGCTTTCTTT. It specifies CASSRDGQGLDEAFF.

The gene calls are TRBV11-2 and TRBJ2-7; 9 nucleotides match TRBD1. V was pared by 6 bases and J by 0 bases, with 3 bases of the junction left unmatched. The CDR3 runs 14 residues. Germline CDR1 reads SGHAT; CDR2 reads FQNNGV. The CDR3 spells CASSRTGASYEQYF. The DNA of the CDR3 is TGTGCCAGCAGTCGGACAGGGGCCTCCTACGAGCAGTACTTC.

This clone was found once. The chain links TRBV15 to TRBJ2-1; 9 bases fit TRBD1. The V and J ends lost 3 bases and 8 bases, in that order; junction bases with no gene match: 17. Germline V lookup: CDR1 LNHNV, CDR2 YYDKDF (reference sequence). CDR3 size: 18 residues. In DNA, the CDR3 is TGTGCCACCAGCAGGAACAGCCCGGGGGACAGGGACCACGATGAGCAGTTCTTC. Translation: CATSRNSPGDRDHDEQFF. The full variable domain, its missing parts supplied by reference TRBV15 and TRBJ2-1, is DAMVIQNPRYQVTQFGKPVTLSCSQTLNHNVMYWYQQKSSQAPKLLFHYYDKDFNNEADTPDNFQSRRPNTSFCFLDIRSPGLGDTAMYLCATSRNSPGDRDHDEQFFGPGTRLTVL.

The chain is built from TRBV28 and TRBJ2-5; a possible D gene is TRBD2 (6 bases). CDR1 MDHEN and CDR2 SYDVKM come from the germline V gene. V gave up 6 bases and J gave up 3 bases, with 17 bases separating them. This CDR3 has 15 residues. The CDR3 spells CASRIFGGGKETQYF. Written as DNA, the CDR3 is TGTGCCAGCAGAATTTTCGGGGGAGGAAAAGAGACCCAGTACTTC.

The chain links TRBV24-1 to TRBJ2-3; D gene uncertain. Germline V CDR1 and CDR2: KGHDR, SFDVKD. Between the trimmed V and J ends, which lost 5 bases and 3 bases, there was a span of 8 bases. This CDR3 spans 13 amino acids. The CDR3 nucleotides are TGTGCCACCAGTGTCGGCGGAACAGATACGCAGTATTTT. As protein: CATSVGGTDTQYF.

The rearrangement links TRBV18 to TRBJ2-3, with TRBD2 matching over 7 bases. The trim removed 3 bases at V and 4 bases at J, leaving 7 bases unmatched. The CDR3 runs 15 residues. CDR1 KGHSH and CDR2 LQKENI come from the germline V gene. In nucleotides, the CDR3 is TGTGCCAGCTCACCGGAAGCGGGACGCCCAGATACGCAGTATTTT. Its protein is CASSPEAGRPDTQYF. The full variable domain, its missing parts supplied by reference TRBV18 and TRBJ2-3, is NAGVMQNPRHLVRRRGQEARLRCSPMKGHSHVYWYRQLPEEGLKFMVYLQKENIIDESGMPKERFSAEFPKEGPSILRIQQVVRGDSAAYFCASSPEAGRPDTQYFGPGTRLTVL.

The rearrangement uses TRBV30 and TRBJ2-7; D might be TRBD1 (5 bases). Germline V gene sequence: CDR1 GTSNPN, CDR2 SVGIG (reference sequence). V was pared by 1 base and J by 5 bases, with 18 bases between. The CDR3 spans 15 residues. CDR3 loop: CAWSGRAGFGDEQYF. In DNA form, the CDR3 reads TGTGCCTGGAGTGGAAGAGCAGGGTTTGGCGACGAGCAGTACTTC.

As to this clone: Germline is not matched at one junction end, which may reflect a read error. The CDR3 region is CAATGSPNQPQHF. Here the CDR3 DNA reads TGCGCCGCCACAGGCAGTCCCAATCAGCCCCAGCATTTT. This rearrangement joins TRBV28 to TRBJ1-5; perhaps TRBD1 as D (5 bases). Germline V gene lookup returns CDR1 MDHEN and CDR2 SYDVKM. This CDR3 has 13 residues.

This chain joins TRBV9 and TRBJ1-3, with D possibly TRBD1 on 6 matching bases. This CDR3 contains 17 residues. With 3 bases removed from V and 0 bases from J, the gap between germline ends came to 16 bases. The V gene's germline CDR1 is SGDLS and CDR2 YYNGEE. CDR3 amino acids: CASSGSGHLSSGNTIYF. The DNA for the CDR3 is TGTGCCAGCAGCGGTTCGGGACACCTGAGCTCTGGAAACACCATATATTTT.

This clone was counted a few times. The J gene is TRBJ1-1, the V gene TRBV3-1 (or the pseudogene TRBV3-2); D remains ambiguous. CDR3 size: 17 residues. Germline V gene sequence: CDR1 LGHDT, CDR2 YNNKEL (reference sequence). Trimming took 2 bases from V and 1 from J, leaving 17 bases between them. The CDR3 sequence is CASSQIWAGAGNTEAFF. In DNA form, the CDR3 reads TGTGCCAGCAGCCAAATTTGGGCGGGAGCAGGGAACACTGAAGCTTTCTTT.

The CDR3 loop reads CASSPGLFSNQPQHF. The CDR3 nucleotides read TGTGCCAGCAGCCCGGGACTATTTAGCAATCAGCCCCAGCATTTT. The chain carries TRBV3-1 (or the pseudogene TRBV3-2) and TRBJ1-5; TRBD1 is a possible D gene (5 bases). Germline CDR1 is LGHDT and CDR2 is YNNKEL (reference sequence). The CDR3 totals 15 residues. Deletions cut 4 bases from V and 0 bases from J, with 10 bases between.

The chain couples TRBV3-1 (or the pseudogene TRBV3-2) to TRBJ2-6; D unresolved. In germline, CDR1 is LGHDT, CDR2 YNNKEL (reference sequence). The V end lost 3 bases, the J end lost 2 bases, and 5 bases lay between the germline ends. The CDR3 length is 14 residues. CDR3 DNA: TGTGCCAGCAGCCAGGCGGCTGGGGCCAACGTCCTGACTTTC. Translating it yields CASSQAAGANVLTF.